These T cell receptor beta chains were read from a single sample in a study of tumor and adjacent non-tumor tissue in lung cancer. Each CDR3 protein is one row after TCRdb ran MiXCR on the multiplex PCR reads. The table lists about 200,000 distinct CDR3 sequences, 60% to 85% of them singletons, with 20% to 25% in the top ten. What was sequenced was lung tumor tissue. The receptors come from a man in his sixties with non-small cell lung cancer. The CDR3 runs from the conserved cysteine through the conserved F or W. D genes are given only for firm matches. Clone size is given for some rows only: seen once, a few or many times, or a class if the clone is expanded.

cdr3_aa: CASRPTADFSPLHF; cdr3_nt: TGTGCCAGCCGTCCGACAGCCGACTTCTCACCCCTCCACTTT; v_call: TRBV6-2/TRBV6-3; clone_size: many; d_call: -; j_call: TRBJ1-6
cdr3_aa: CASGQDLARYLLELYF; cdr3_nt: TGTGCCAGCGGCCAAGATTTGGCTAGATATCTTCTCGAGCTGTACTTC; v_call: TRBV4-2; clone_size: -; d_call: -; j_call: TRBJ2-7
cdr3_aa: CASSLAGGAVGDLFF; cdr3_nt: TGCGCCAGCAGCTTAGCCGGGGGCGCCGTCGGGGATCTGTTTTTT; v_call: TRBV13; clone_size: -; d_call: -; j_call: TRBJ2-2
cdr3_aa: CSASPRTSSRDTQYF; cdr3_nt: TGCAGTGCTTCCCCGCGGACTAGCAGCAGAGATACGCAGTATTTT; v_call: TRBV20-1; clone_size: few; d_call: TRBD2; j_call: TRBJ2-3
cdr3_aa: CASSPVTRDRSYEQYF; cdr3_nt: TGTGCCAGCAGCCCAGTCACCCGGGACAGGTCGTACGAGCAGTACTTC; v_call: TRBV11-1; clone_size: -; d_call: TRBD1; j_call: TRBJ2-7
cdr3_aa: CSTSNTVELFF; cdr3_nt: TGCAGTACTAGTAACACCGTGGAGTTGTTTTTT; v_call: TRBV20-1; clone_size: -; d_call: -; j_call: TRBJ2-2
cdr3_aa: CASSLSGAYSYTF; cdr3_nt: TGTGCCAGCAGTTTATCCGGGGCTTATAGCTACACCTTC; v_call: TRBV28; clone_size: -; d_call: -; j_call: TRBJ1-2
cdr3_aa: CSARDVAASSYNSPLHF; cdr3_nt: TGCAGTGCTAGAGACGTGGCGGCGAGCTCCTATAATTCACCCCTCCACTTT; v_call: TRBV20-1; clone_size: -; d_call: -; j_call: TRBJ1-6
cdr3_aa: CSARASGGIAYAQYF; cdr3_nt: TGCAGTGCTAGAGCCAGCGGGGGGATAGCTTACGCGCAGTACTTC; v_call: TRBV20-1; clone_size: few; d_call: TRBD2; j_call: TRBJ2-7
cdr3_aa: CASSLVGLKGNEQFF; cdr3_nt: TGTGCCAGCAGTTTAGTCGGGCTAAAGGGAAATGAGCAGTTCTTC; v_call: TRBV12-3/TRBV12-4; clone_size: many; d_call: -; j_call: TRBJ2-1
cdr3_aa: CASSKRVAGASYEQYF; cdr3_nt: TGTGCCAGCAGCAAAAGGGTAGCGGGGGCCTCCTACGAGCAGTACTTC; v_call: TRBV21-1; clone_size: -; d_call: -; j_call: TRBJ2-7
cdr3_aa: CVSSRITMGVKLFF; cdr3_nt: TGTGTCAGCAGCCGAATCACCATGGGAGTGAAACTGTTTTTT; v_call: TRBV4-2; clone_size: -; d_call: -; j_call: TRBJ1-4
cdr3_aa: CASSPGHGGYTF; cdr3_nt: TGTGCCAGCAGTCCGGGACACGGAGGCTACACCTTC; v_call: TRBV12-3/TRBV12-4; clone_size: medium-sized; d_call: -; j_call: TRBJ1-2
cdr3_aa: CASSQLPRTGLISDTQHF; cdr3_nt: TGCGCCAGCAGCCAACTCCCTCGGACAGGGTTAATCTCAGATACGCAGCATTTT; v_call: TRBV4-3; clone_size: -; d_call: TRBD1; j_call: TRBJ1-5
cdr3_aa: CSARDLLTGNYGYTF; cdr3_nt: TGCAGTGCTAGAGATCTCCTAACAGGGAACTATGGCTACACCTTC; v_call: TRBV20-1; clone_size: many; d_call: -; j_call: TRBJ1-2
cdr3_aa: CTSSSAFYNEQFF; cdr3_nt: TGTACCAGTAGCTCTGCATTCTACAATGAGCAGTTCTTC; v_call: TRBV11-2; clone_size: -; d_call: -; j_call: TRBJ2-1
cdr3_aa: CAAGRGDETQYF; cdr3_nt: TGTGCCGCGGGACGGGGTGATGAGACCCAGTACTTC; v_call: TRBV30; clone_size: -; d_call: -; j_call: TRBJ2-5
cdr3_aa: CASNIGGQSEQYF; cdr3_nt: TGTGCCAGCAACATAGGGGGCCAAAGCGAGCAGTACTTC; v_call: TRBV5-6; clone_size: -; d_call: TRBD1; j_call: TRBJ2-7
cdr3_aa: CASRRDNYGYTF; cdr3_nt: TGTGCCAGCAGAAGAGATAACTATGGCTACACCTTC; v_call: TRBV12-3/TRBV12-4; clone_size: many; d_call: -; j_call: TRBJ1-2
cdr3_aa: CASSLDPGTTPLLF; cdr3_nt: TGCGCCAGCAGCTTAGACCCGGGGACGACACCCCTCCTCTTT; v_call: TRBV11-2; clone_size: -; d_call: -; j_call: TRBJ1-6
cdr3_aa: CASSYIPGQGGDRGYDEQFF; cdr3_nt: TGTGCCAGCAGTTACATCCCGGGACAGGGGGGGGACCGCGGGTACGATGAGCAGTTCTTC; v_call: TRBV6-2/TRBV6-3; clone_size: -; d_call: TRBD1; j_call: TRBJ2-1
cdr3_aa: CTSSEQGTAAEGFF; cdr3_nt: TGTACCAGCAGTGAGCAGGGGACGGCCGCTGAAGGTTTCTTT; v_call: TRBV10-1; clone_size: -; d_call: -; j_call: TRBJ1-1
cdr3_aa: CASSYLGTGHNQPQHF; cdr3_nt: TGTGCCAGCAGTTACTTGGGGACAGGGCACAATCAGCCCCAGCATTTT; v_call: TRBV6-6; clone_size: few; d_call: TRBD1; j_call: TRBJ1-5
cdr3_aa: CSARGGISNQPQYF; cdr3_nt: TGCAGTGCTAGGGGCGGGATAAGCAATCAGCCCCAGTATTTT; v_call: TRBV20-1; clone_size: -; d_call: -; j_call: TRBJ2-3
cdr3_aa: CASISGRDNEKMFF; cdr3_nt: TGTGCCAGCATTTCGGGACGAGATAATGAAAAAATGTTTTTT; v_call: TRBV11-1; clone_size: -; d_call: -; j_call: TRBJ1-4
cdr3_aa: CAGSSHGGGAFGYTF; cdr3_nt: TGTGCTGGCAGCTCCCATGGGGGCGGAGCCTTCGGCTACACCTTC; v_call: TRBV11-2; clone_size: -; d_call: -; j_call: TRBJ1-2
cdr3_aa: CSVGQVSHHEQYF; cdr3_nt: TGCAGTGTTGGGCAGGTTTCCCACCACGAGCAGTACTTC; v_call: TRBV29-1; clone_size: -; d_call: -; j_call: TRBJ2-7
cdr3_aa: CASCLKRELHRGAVF; cdr3_nt: TGTGCCAGCTGTCTGAAGCGGGAGCTACACCGGGGAGCTGTTTTT; v_call: TRBV11-3; clone_size: few; d_call: TRBD2; j_call: TRBJ2-2
cdr3_aa: CSARGGLAGGPHEQYF; cdr3_nt: TGCAGTGCTAGAGGGGGGCTAGCGGGAGGTCCCCACGAGCAGTACTTC; v_call: TRBV20-1; clone_size: many; d_call: TRBD2; j_call: TRBJ2-7